This T cell receptor beta chain was recovered during a study of T cell responses to AZD1222 COVID-19 vaccine. Germline V CDR1 and CDR2: SGHRS, YFSETQ. This CDR3 region has 15 residues. The ends were cut back, 4 bases at V and 3 bases at J, with 15 bases in the middle. TCRdb keeps only in-frame clones here, not all; method: immunoSEQ multiplex PCR. The table includes around 20,000 clones, approximately 80% detected once. This chain joins TRBV5-1 and TRBJ2-3, with D possibly being TRBD1 (6 bases). Sequenced here: peripheral blood, sampled 28 days after the second AZD1222 dose. This receptor was obtained from an adult who received the AZD1222 COVID-19 vaccine. The CDR3 coding sequence is TGCGCCAGCAGCGGGGATGGTGGGACAACAGATACGCAGTATTTT. Its protein is CASSGDGGTTDTQYF.